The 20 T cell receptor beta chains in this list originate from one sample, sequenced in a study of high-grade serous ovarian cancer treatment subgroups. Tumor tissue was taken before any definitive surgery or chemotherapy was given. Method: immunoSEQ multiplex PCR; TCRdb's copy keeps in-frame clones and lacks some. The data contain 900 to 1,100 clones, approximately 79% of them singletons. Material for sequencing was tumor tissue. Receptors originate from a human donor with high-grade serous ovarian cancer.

For the CDR3, the DNA is TGTGCCAGCAGCTTGGATGGTCAGCCCCAGCATTTT. Its translation: CASSLDGQPQHF. The J gene is TRBJ1-5, the V gene TRBV5-4; the D is unclear. V lost 0 bases, J lost 6 bases, and 4 bases lay in between. Germline loops: CDR1 SGHNT, CDR2 YYREEE (reference sequence). The CDR3 has 12 amino acids.

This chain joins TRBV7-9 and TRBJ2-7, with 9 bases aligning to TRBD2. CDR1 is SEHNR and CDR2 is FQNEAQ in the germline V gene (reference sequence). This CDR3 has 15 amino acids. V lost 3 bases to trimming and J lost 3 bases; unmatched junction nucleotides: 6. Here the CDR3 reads CASSLGGGRGYEQYF. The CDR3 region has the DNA TGTGCCAGCAGCTTGGGTGGCGGGAGGGGCTACGAGCAGTACTTC.

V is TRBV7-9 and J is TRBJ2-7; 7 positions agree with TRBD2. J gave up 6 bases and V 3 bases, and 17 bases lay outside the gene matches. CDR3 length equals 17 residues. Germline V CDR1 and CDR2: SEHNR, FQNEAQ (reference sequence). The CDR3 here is CASSFPRGGPQTGEQYF. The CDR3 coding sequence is TGTGCCAGCAGCTTTCCCCGCGGGGGTCCCCAAACCGGCGAGCAGTACTTC.

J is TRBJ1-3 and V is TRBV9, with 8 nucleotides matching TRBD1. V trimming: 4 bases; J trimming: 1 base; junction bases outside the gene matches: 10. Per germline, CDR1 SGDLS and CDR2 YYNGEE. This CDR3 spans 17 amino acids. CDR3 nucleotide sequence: TGTGCCAGCAGCCACCCCCCAACAGGGGGTTCTGGAAACACCATATATTTT. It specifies CASSHPPTGGSGNTIYF. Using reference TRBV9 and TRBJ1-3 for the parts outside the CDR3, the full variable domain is DSGVTQTPKHLITATGQRVTLRCSPRSGDLSVYWYQQSLDQGLQFLIQYYNGEERAKGNILERFSAQQFPDLHSELNLSSLELGDSALYFCASSHPPTGGSGNTIYFGEGSWLTVV.

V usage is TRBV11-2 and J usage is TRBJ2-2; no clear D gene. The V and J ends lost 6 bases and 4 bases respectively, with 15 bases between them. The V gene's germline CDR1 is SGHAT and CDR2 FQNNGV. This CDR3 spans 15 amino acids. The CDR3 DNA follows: TGTGCCAGCAGTCGGTACAGTGCGGCCACCGGGGAGCTGTTTTTT. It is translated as CASSRYSAATGELFF.

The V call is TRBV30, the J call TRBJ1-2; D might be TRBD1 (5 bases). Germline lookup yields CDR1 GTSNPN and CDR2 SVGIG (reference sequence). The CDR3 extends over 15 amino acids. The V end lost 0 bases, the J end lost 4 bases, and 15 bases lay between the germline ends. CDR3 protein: CAWSVLGQGFYGYTF. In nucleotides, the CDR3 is TGTGCCTGGAGTGTACTAGGGCAGGGCTTCTATGGCTACACCTTC.

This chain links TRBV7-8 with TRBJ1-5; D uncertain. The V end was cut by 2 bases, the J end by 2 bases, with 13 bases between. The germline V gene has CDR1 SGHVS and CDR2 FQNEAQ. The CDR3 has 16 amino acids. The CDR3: CASSLHPLDGNQPQHF. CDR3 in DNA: TGTGCCAGCAGCTTACACCCTCTAGACGGCAATCAGCCCCAGCATTTT.

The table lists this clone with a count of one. The CDR3 DNA is TGTGCCAGCAGCTTGGGTTTGGGACCTGCGTGGCCCCAGCATTTT. It codes for CASSLGLGPAWPQHF. The gene calls are TRBV5-5 and TRBJ1-5; possibly TRBD1 for D (5 bases). V was trimmed by 0 bases and J by 9 bases, leaving 16 bases between them. This CDR3 region has 15 residues. The germline V gene has CDR1 SGHKS and CDR2 YYEKEE (reference sequence). Variable domain in full (rest from reference TRBV5-5 and TRBJ1-5): DAGVTQSPTHLIKTRGQQVTLRCSPISGHKSVSWYQQVLGQGPQFIFQYYEKEERGRGNFPDRFSARQFPNYSSELNVNALLLGDSALYLCASSLGLGPAWPQHFGDGTRLSIL.

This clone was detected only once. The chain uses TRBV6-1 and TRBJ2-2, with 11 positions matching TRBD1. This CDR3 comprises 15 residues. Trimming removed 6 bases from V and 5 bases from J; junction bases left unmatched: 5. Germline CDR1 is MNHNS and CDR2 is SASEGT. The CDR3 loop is CASRDRGRITGELFF. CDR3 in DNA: TGTGCCAGCAGGGACAGGGGGCGGATTACCGGGGAGCTGTTTTTT.

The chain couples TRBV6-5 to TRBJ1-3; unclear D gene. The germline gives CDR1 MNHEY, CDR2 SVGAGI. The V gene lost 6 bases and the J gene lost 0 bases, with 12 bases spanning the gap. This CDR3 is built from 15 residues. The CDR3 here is CASSTDQSSGNTIYF. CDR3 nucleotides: TGTGCCAGCAGCACAGACCAGAGCTCTGGAAACACCATATATTTT.

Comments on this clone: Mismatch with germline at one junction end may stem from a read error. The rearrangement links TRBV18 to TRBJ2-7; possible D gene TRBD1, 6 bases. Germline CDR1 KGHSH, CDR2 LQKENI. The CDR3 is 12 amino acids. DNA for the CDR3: TGTGCCAGCTCACCGAGTTTGGGGGACAAGGTTTTC. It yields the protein CASSPSLGDKVF.

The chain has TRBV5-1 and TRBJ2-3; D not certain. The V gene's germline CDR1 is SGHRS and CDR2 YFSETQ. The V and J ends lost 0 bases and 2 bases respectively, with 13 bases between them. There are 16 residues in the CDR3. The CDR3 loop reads CASSLVTTTSTDTQYF. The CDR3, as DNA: TGCGCCAGCAGCTTGGTAACGACGACCTCCACAGATACGCAGTATTTT.

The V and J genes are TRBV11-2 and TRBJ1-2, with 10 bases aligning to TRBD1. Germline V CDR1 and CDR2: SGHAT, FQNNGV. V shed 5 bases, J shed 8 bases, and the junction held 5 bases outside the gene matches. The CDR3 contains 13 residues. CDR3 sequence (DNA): TGTGCCAGCAGCAAAGGACAGGGGGTGGGCTACACCTTC. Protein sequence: CASSKGQGVGYTF.

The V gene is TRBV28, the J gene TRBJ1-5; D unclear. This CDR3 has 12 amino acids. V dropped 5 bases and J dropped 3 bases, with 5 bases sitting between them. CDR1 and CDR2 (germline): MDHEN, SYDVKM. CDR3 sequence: CASSQLNQPQHF. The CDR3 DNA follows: TGTGCCAGCAGTCAGCTCAATCAGCCCCAGCATTTT.

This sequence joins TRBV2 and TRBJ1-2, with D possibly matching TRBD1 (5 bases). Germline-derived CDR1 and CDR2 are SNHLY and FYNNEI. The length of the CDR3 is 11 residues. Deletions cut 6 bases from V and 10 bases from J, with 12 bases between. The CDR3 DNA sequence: TGTGCCAGCAGCAGAGACAGTTCCTACACCTTC. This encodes CASSRDSSYTF.

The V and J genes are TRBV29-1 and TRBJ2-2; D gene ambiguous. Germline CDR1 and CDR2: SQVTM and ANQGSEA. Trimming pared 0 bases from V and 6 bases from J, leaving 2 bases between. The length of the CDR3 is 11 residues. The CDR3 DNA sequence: TGCAGCGTTGAAGAGTCCGGGGAGCTGTTTTTT. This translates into CSVEESGELFF.

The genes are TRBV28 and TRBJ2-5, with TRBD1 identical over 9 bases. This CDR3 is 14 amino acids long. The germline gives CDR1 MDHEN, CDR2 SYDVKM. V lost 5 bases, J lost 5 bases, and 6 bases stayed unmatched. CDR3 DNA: TGTGCCAGCAGTCGGGACAGGGTGGGGGAGACCCAGTACTTC. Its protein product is CASSRDRVGETQYF.

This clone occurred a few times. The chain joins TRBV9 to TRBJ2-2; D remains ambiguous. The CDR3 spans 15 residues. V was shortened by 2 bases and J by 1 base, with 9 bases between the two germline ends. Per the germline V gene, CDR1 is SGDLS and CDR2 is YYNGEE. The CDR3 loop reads CASSVSSENTGELFF. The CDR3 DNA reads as TGTGCCAGCAGCGTTTCGTCAGAGAACACCGGGGAGCTGTTTTTT.

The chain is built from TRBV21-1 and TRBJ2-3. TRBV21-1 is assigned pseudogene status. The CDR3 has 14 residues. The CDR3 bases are TGTGCCAGCAGCAAAGTGTGTACCACAGATACGCAGTATTTT. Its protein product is CASSKVCTTDTQYF.

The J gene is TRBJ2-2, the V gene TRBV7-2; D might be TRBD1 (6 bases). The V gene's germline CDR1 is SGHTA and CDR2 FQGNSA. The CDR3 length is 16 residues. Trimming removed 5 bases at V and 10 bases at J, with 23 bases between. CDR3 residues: CASSPIPGVPPAELFF. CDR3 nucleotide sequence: TGTGCCAGCAGCCCTATACCAGGGGTCCCACCTGCGGAGCTGTTTTTT. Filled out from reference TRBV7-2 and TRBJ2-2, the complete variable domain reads GAGVSQSPSNKVTEKGKDVELRCDPISGHTALYWYRQSLGQGLEFLIYFQGNSAPDKSGLPSDRFSAERTGGSVSTLTIQRTQQEDSAVYLCASSPIPGVPPAELFFGEGSRLTVL.